These 18 T cell receptor beta chains originate from one sample sequenced in a study of shared clonotypes between healthy human individuals. Produced via immunoSEQ multiplex PCR; TCRdb's table is partial and in-frame only. The sample shows approximately 350,000 clones, 74% of them seen only once. Sequencing used memory CD4+ T cells sorted from blood. Subset of the sample: CD45RA-negative fraction. The receptors were sampled from a man aged 25-45 years in good health.

This sequence joins TRBV5-1 and TRBJ2-3; maybe TRBD2 (5 bases). This CDR3 region has 15 residues. V lost 2 bases and J 3 bases, leaving 13 bases between the germline ends. Germline loops: CDR1 SGHRS, CDR2 YFSETQ. CDR3 region: CASSLPGKPTDTQYF. The CDR3 DNA is TGCGCCAGCAGCTTACCCGGGAAACCGACAGATACGCAGTATTTT.

The rearrangement links TRBV5-6 to TRBJ2-7; D may be TRBD1 (5 bases). This CDR3 is built from 13 residues. V gave up 2 bases and J gave up 4 bases, with 10 bases separating them. Germline lookup yields CDR1 SGHDT and CDR2 YYEEEE. Here the CDR3 reads CASSLRGGYEQYF. CDR3 sequence (DNA): TGTGCCAGCAGCTTAAGGGGTGGATACGAGCAGTACTTC. Together with reference TRBV5-6 and TRBJ2-7, the CDR3 gives the full variable domain: DAGVTQSPTHLIKTRGQQVTLRCSPKSGHDTVSWYQQALGQGPQFIFQYYEEEERQRGNFPDRFSGHQFPNYSSELNVNALLLGDSALYLCASSLRGGYEQYFGPGTRLTVT.

This clone came up once. The CDR3 DNA reads as TGTGCCAGCTCACCCGACTCCATCCTGGACAGGCGTTACGAGCAGTACTTC. Residues: CASSPDSILDRRYEQYF. The chain recombines TRBV18 with TRBJ2-7, with TRBD1 identical over 7 bases. The CDR3 loop spans 17 amino acids. Germline lookup yields CDR1 KGHSH and CDR2 LQKENI. V was pared by 3 bases and J by 4 bases, with 15 bases of the junction left unmatched.

The chain links TRBV27 to TRBJ2-2; 10 bases are shared with TRBD1. Unmatched junction bases numbered 8, after V lost 10 bases and J lost 6 bases. CDR1 MNHEY and CDR2 SMNVEV come from the germline V gene (reference sequence). CDR3 size: 14 residues. In DNA, the CDR3 is TGTGCCACCAAACTGGACAGGGGGTCCGGGGAGCTGTTTTTT. Protein: CATKLDRGSGELFF.

The J gene is TRBJ2-5, the V gene TRBV27, with D tentatively TRBD1 or TRBD2 (5 bases each). This CDR3 spans 15 amino acids. Germline V gene sequence: CDR1 MNHEY, CDR2 SMNVEV (reference sequence). V was shortened by 8 bases and J by 5 bases, with 21 bases between the two germline ends. CDR3 nucleotides: TGTGCCAGCGGGGGAAGCGGACGGGTGGAGGAGACCCAGTACTTC. Its translation: CASGGSGRVEETQYF.

The count of this clone is one. The chain uses TRBV28 and TRBJ2-7, with 9 bases identical to TRBD2. The germline V gene has CDR1 MDHEN and CDR2 SYDVKM. Unmatched junction bases numbered 14, after V lost 6 bases and J lost 5 bases. CDR3 length equals 16 residues. Here the CDR3 DNA reads TGTGCCAGCAGCCCTATATCGCCTAGCGGGACCCACGAGCAGTACTTC. Its protein is CASSPISPSGTHEQYF.

The rearrangement joins TRBV14 to TRBJ1-2; D gene uncertain. Trimming left V 3 bases short and J 0 bases short, with 17 bases between. This CDR3 spans 17 amino acids. Per germline, CDR1 SGHDN and CDR2 FVKESK. CDR3 protein: CASSHKVETQPNYGYTF. The CDR3 DNA sequence: TGTGCCAGCAGCCACAAGGTGGAGACACAGCCTAACTATGGCTACACCTTC.

The chain employs TRBV28 and TRBJ1-5, with D maybe TRBD1 (5 bases). Trimming shortened V by 4 bases and J by 3 bases, and 13 bases separated the two germline ends. This CDR3 region has 15 residues. CDR1 is MDHEN and CDR2 is SYDVKM in the germline V gene. The CDR3 DNA follows: TGTGCCAGCAGTTGGACGGGACGGCACAATCAGCCCCAGCATTTT. Protein product: CASSWTGRHNQPQHF.

The V gene is TRBV5-1, the J gene TRBJ1-2; D gene ambiguous. The CDR3 has 14 residues. V lost 4 bases and J lost 4, with 14 bases in between. Germline V gives CDR1 SGHRS, CDR2 YFSETQ. The CDR3 here is CASSAGMAGYGYTF. The DNA of the CDR3 is TGCGCCAGCAGCGCCGGAATGGCGGGCTATGGCTACACCTTC.

Many counts were recorded for this clone. This sequence joins TRBV7-8 and TRBJ2-1, with a weak D call TRBD2 (5 bases). V was pared by 0 bases and J by 3 bases, with 9 bases between. Looked up from germline, CDR1 is SGHVS and CDR2 is FQNEAQ. This CDR3 spans 15 amino acids. CDR3 sequence (DNA): TGTGCCAGCAGCTTAGCCCCCGGACTCTACAATGAGCAGTTCTTC. This sequence encodes CASSLAPGLYNEQFF.

The chain has TRBV5-1 and TRBJ2-7, with a possible D match to TRBD2 (6 bases). V lost 1 base to trimming and J lost 5 bases, with 13 bases between them. CDR3 size: 14 residues. CDR1 is SGHRS, CDR2 YFSETQ, per germline. The CDR3 spells CASSLSGRYDEQYF. DNA of the CDR3: TGCGCCAGCAGCTTGAGTGGGAGGTATGACGAGCAGTACTTC.

This chain links TRBV5-1 with TRBJ2-4; D may match TRBD1 or TRBD2 (5 bases each). Trimming took off 0 bases at V and 6 bases at J, with 10 bases between the two ends. CDR1 and CDR2 from the germline V gene are SGHRS and YFSETQ. The CDR3 runs 14 residues. The CDR3 coding sequence is TGCGCCAGCAGCTTGGGAGGGGTCGGAAACATTCAGTACTTC. Its translation: CASSLGGVGNIQYF.

V and J are TRBV4-1 and TRBJ2-5, with 8 positions matching TRBD1. The CDR3 loop spans 16 amino acids. The V gene end was trimmed by 3 bases and the J gene end by 5 bases; junction bases not matched to a gene: 11. Germline assignment: CDR1 MGHRA and CDR2 YSYEKL. The CDR3 reads CASSQDLRGLGETQYF. DNA of the CDR3: TGCGCCAGCAGCCAGGACCTCAGGGGGCTGGGGGAGACCCAGTACTTC.

The CDR3 loop reads CASSPGSQETQYF. The CDR3 bases are TGTGCCAGCAGCCCAGGGTCCCAAGAGACCCAGTACTTC. This chain joins TRBV7-7 and TRBJ2-5, with a possible D match to TRBD1 (5 bases). From germline, CDR1 is SSHAT and CDR2 FNYEAQ (reference sequence). Trimming stripped 5 bases from V and 1 base from J, with 8 bases between. The CDR3 has 13 amino acids.

This rearrangement joins TRBV7-3 to TRBJ2-5, with D perhaps matching TRBD1 or TRBD2 (5 bases each). Germline CDR1 SGHTA, CDR2 FQGTGA. The CDR3 is 15 residues long. Trimming left V 0 bases short and J 5 bases short, with 13 bases between. CDR3 DNA: TGTGCCAGCAGCTTAACCGGGACCGGCGTGGAGACCCAGTACTTC. Its protein product is CASSLTGTGVETQYF. The complete variable domain, with remaining parts taken from reference TRBV7-3 and TRBJ2-5, reads GAGVSQTPSNKVTEKGKYVELRCDPISGHTALYWYRQSLGQGPEFLIYFQGTGAADDSGLPNDRFFAVRPEGSVSTLKIQRTERGDSAVYLCASSLTGTGVETQYFGPGTRLLVL.

This clone was observed a few times. The gene calls are TRBV7-8 and TRBJ1-2, with D maybe TRBD1 (5 bases). The ends were cut back, 3 bases at V and 2 bases at J, with 13 bases in the middle. The CDR3 runs to 15 residues. Germline CDR1 and CDR2: SGHVS and FQNEAQ. The DNA of the CDR3 is TGTGCCAGCAGCTTGGGGCAGGGAGAAAACTATGGCTACACCTTC. Its protein is CASSLGQGENYGYTF. Looking up the rest from reference TRBV7-8 and TRBJ1-2 gives the full variable domain: GAGVSQSPRYKVAKRGQDVALRCDPISGHVSLFWYQQALGQGPEFLTYFQNEAQLDKSGLPSDRFFAERPEGSVSTLKIQRTQQEDSAVYLCASSLGQGENYGYTFGSGTRLTVV.

This rearrangement joins TRBV5-1 to TRBJ2-1, with D uncertain. The CDR3 sequence is 15 residues long. Germline CDR1 SGHRS, CDR2 YFSETQ. V was clipped by 4 bases and J by 5 bases, with 16 bases between them. CDR3 in amino acids: CASSPQVLSNNEQFF. The CDR3 region has the DNA TGCGCCAGCAGCCCCCAGGTCCTCAGCAACAATGAGCAGTTCTTC.

The count of this clone is one. The V call is TRBV5-4, the J call TRBJ2-7; TRBD1 agrees at 11 bases. The germline gives CDR1 SGHNT, CDR2 YYREEE (reference sequence). This CDR3 spans 16 amino acids. Germline trimming cut 4 bases from V and 7 bases from J; bases unmatched to any gene: 13. The CDR3 DNA follows: TGTGCCAGCAGCGCCCCGGGACAGGGGGACGTTACAGAGCAGTACTTC. This gives the protein CASSAPGQGDVTEQYF. Filled out from reference TRBV5-4 and TRBJ2-7, the complete variable domain reads ETGVTQSPTHLIKTRGQQVTLRCSSQSGHNTVSWYQQALGQGPQFIFQYYREEENGRGNFPPRFSGLQFPNYSSELNVNALELDDSALYLCASSAPGQGDVTEQYFGPGTRLTVT.